Listed below are T cell receptor beta chains from one sample, sequenced in a study of blood T cell repertoires in COVID-19. The repertoire was sequenced with immunoSEQ multiplex PCR; TCRdb's copy has only in-frame clones and lacks some. In the table there are 60,000 to 70,000 clones, roughly nine tenths of which are singletons. Sequenced input: peripheral blood. Receptors were obtained from a man aged 50 or older with active COVID-19. CDR3s leave out the opening cysteine and the closing phenylalanine or tryptophan.

>TRBJ1-2|TRBV18
ASSPPGGEGYT
>TRBJ2-5|TRBV3-1/TRBV3-2
ASSQEVAGGKTQY
>TRBJ1-1|TRBV5-4
ASSTARDTEAF
>TRBJ2-2|TRBV7-8
ASSFSTNTGELF
>TRBJ2-1|TRBV24-1
ATSDLTSGADEQF
>TRBJ2-3|TRBV6-2/TRBV6-3
ASSYDSGRDTQY
>TRBJ1-3|TRBV5-1
ASSLGAASGNTIY
>TRBJ2-7|TRBV28
ASSLGGAGPTYEQY
>TRBJ1-2|TRBV19
ASSIGPGQGNYGYT
>TRBJ1-4|TRBV7-6
ASSSGQTTNEKLF
>TRBJ2-5|TRBV18
ASSFGTGTQETQY
>TRBJ2-5|TRBV5-1
ASSPLEGEKTQY
>TRBJ2-2|TRBV29-1
SVVSGFGELF
>TRBJ2-7|TRBV7-3
ASSRGPLYEQY
>TRBJ2-1|TRBV7-2
ASSLVVYNNEQF
>TRBJ2-5|TRBV10-2
ASKGLETQY
>TRBJ2-7|TRBV28
ASSLLPGQGHYEQY
>TRBJ2-5|TRBV7-2
ASSSQETQY
>TRBJ2-5|TRBV10-3
AISESRETQY
>TRBJ1-1|TRBV4-1
ASSQDRAGTYKAF